This entry is about one TCR beta chain. Its antigen is unidentified. This table comes from immunoSEQ multiplex PCR, and its TCRdb copy is limited to in-frame clones, with some not included. The sample lists approximately 170,000 clones; 70% to 90% were seen once. These data belong to a study of lymphopenia after photon versus proton radiotherapy. Broader study findings: Under photons, naive T cells and diversity fell while effector/memory populations rose.

The specimen comprised peripheral blood, sampled from a patient treated with photon-based radiotherapy. This clonotype was sampled from a man aged 45-60 years with gastric cancer.

The CDR3 loop reads CASSTKPGQGAREQYF. CDR3 DNA: TGTGCCAGCAGCACAAAGCCAGGACAGGGGGCGCGTGAGCAGTACTTC. This chain connects TRBV9 to TRBJ2-7; 11 nucleotides agree with TRBD1. The J segment lost 7 bases and the V segment lost 4 bases, leaving 13 bases of the junction unmatched. CDR1 and CDR2 (germline): SGDLS, YYNGEE. This CDR3 contains 16 residues.